Presented here are 3 T cell receptor beta chains from one specimen sequenced in a study of identical twins (dated by TCRdb to the mid-2010s). Libraries were prepared through 5' RACE. The reads were generated on an Illumina HiSeq 2000. Using fastp trimming at Q25 and MiXCR clonotype assembly, TCRdb reanalyzed the public sequencing data and kept in-frame beta chains. Rows are combined by CDR3 protein, so each entry shows the most common genes and DNA. Counted in this sample were about 720,000 distinct CDR3 sequences; less than 10% of them appeared once. In total, the top ten clones hold 0.85% to 1% of the sample. This same sample was also part of a study on yellow fever vaccine responses in identical twins.

The sequencing sample was made of PBMCs. The source is a woman aged 18-29 years in good health.

This clonotype was seen many times. The chain combines TRBV12-3 or TRBV12-4 with TRBJ2-1; weak D call: TRBD2 (6 bases). Trimming took off 6 bases at V and 0 bases at J, with 12 bases between the two ends. CDR3 length: 15 amino acids. CDR3: CASSPGLSSYNEQFF. As DNA, the CDR3 is TGTGCCAGCAGCCCGGGACTTTCCTCCTACAATGAGCAGTTCTTC.

The rearrangement joins TRBV7-2 to TRBJ2-3, with D possibly TRBD2 on 7 matching bases. V was clipped by 6 bases and J by 5 bases, with 15 bases between them. This CDR3 region has 14 residues. Germline CDR1 and CDR2: SGHTA and FQGNSA. CDR3 nucleotide sequence: TGTGCCAGCAGTTGGGGGGGGCGGGGAGATACGCAGTATTTT. Its translation: CASSWGGRGDTQYF.

The chain is built from TRBV28 and TRBJ1-2, with a tentative D call TRBD1 (5 bases). Trimming left V 5 bases short and J 6 bases short, with 16 bases between. The CDR3 is 14 amino acids. The germline V gene encodes CDR1 MDHEN and CDR2 SYDVKM. CDR3 amino acids: CASSPGTALNGYTF. The DNA of the CDR3 is TGTGCCAGCAGTCCCGGGACCGCGCTCAATGGCTACACCTTC.